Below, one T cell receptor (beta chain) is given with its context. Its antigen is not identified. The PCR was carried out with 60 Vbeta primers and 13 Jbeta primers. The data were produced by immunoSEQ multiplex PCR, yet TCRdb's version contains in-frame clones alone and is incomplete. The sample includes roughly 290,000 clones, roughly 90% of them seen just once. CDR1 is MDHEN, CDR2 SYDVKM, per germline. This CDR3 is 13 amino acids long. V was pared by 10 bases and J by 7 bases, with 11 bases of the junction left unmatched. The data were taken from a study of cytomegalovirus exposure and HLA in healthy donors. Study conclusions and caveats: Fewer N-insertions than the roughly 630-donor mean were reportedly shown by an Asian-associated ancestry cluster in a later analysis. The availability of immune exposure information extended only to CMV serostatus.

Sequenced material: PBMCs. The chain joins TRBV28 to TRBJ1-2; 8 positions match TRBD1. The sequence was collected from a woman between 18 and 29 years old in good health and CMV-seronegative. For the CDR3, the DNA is TGTGCCACCCAGTTCGACAGGGGAGTTGGCTACACCTTC. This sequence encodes CATQFDRGVGYTF.